Each of the 25 T cell receptor beta chains below was sequenced from the same sample in a study of T cell repertoires in cytomegalovirus infection. TCRdb called the reads again in MiXCR, with one record for every CDR3 protein. The data hold fewer than 250,000 distinct CDR3 sequences, with approximately 13% observed a single time. Specimen: PBMCs. Receptors originate from a human donor in good health (CMV status not recorded). Some clones in this sample may be carry-over from other donors' samples.

The chain uses TRBV15 and TRBJ1-6; D perhaps matches TRBD1 (5 bases). CDR1 is LNHNV and CDR2 is YYDKDF in the germline V gene (reference sequence). V was clipped by 0 bases and J by 8 bases, with 11 bases between them. This CDR3 region has 15 residues. As DNA, the CDR3 is TGTGCCACCAGCAGAGATGGCAGGGCCTATTCACCCCTCCACTTT. Protein product: CATSRDGRAYSPLHF.

In its sample, this clonotype was seen many times. The chain joins TRBV7-9 to TRBJ2-6; D gene ambiguous. V lost 5 bases to trimming and J lost 0 bases, with 8 bases between them. The CDR3 covers 15 residues. The germline gives CDR1 SEHNR, CDR2 FQNEAQ (reference sequence). Here the CDR3 reads CASSGMNSGANVLTF. The CDR3 DNA reads TGTGCCAGCAGCGGAATGAACTCTGGGGCCAACGTCCTGACTTTC.

The sample holds a few counts of this clonotype. The rearrangement links TRBV6-5 to TRBJ1-2; a weak D match, TRBD1 (5 bases). Trimming stripped 1 base from V and 2 bases from J, with 11 bases between. The length of the CDR3 is 15 residues. Germline V gene sequence: CDR1 MNHEY, CDR2 SVGAGI. The CDR3 DNA reads TGTGCCAGCAGTTACTTGGGACGGGTAAACTATGGCTACACCTTC. Translated: CASSYLGRVNYGYTF.

In this sample, this clonotype turned up a few times. The chain is built from TRBV12-3 or TRBV12-4 and TRBJ2-1, with D tentatively TRBD2 (6 bases). V lost 7 bases and J lost 2, with 12 bases in between. The CDR3 extends over 14 amino acids. The CDR3 loop reads CASTLGGTYNEQFF. The CDR3 nucleotides read TGTGCCAGCACCTTGGGGGGAACCTACAATGAGCAGTTCTTC.

The table lists this clonotype with many counts. The chain uses TRBV5-1 and TRBJ2-7; the match to TRBD1 covers 8 bases. Germline-derived CDR1 and CDR2 are SGHRS and YFSETQ. V lost 4 bases, J lost 1 base, and 10 bases stayed unmatched. The CDR3 runs to 16 residues. CDR3 sequence reads: CASSTQGARPSYEQYF. Here the CDR3 DNA reads TGCGCCAGCAGCACCCAGGGGGCCCGGCCGTCCTACGAGCAGTACTTC.

This clonotype has ten or more counts. V is TRBV6-1 and J is TRBJ2-1; 9 bases map to TRBD1. Germline V gene data show CDR1 as MNHNS and CDR2 as SASEGT. The CDR3 is made up of 15 amino acids. The junction had 10 bases not matched to a gene; V was cut back by 5 bases and J by 8 bases. The DNA for the CDR3 is TGTGCCAGCAGTCCTTCGACAGGGGGGGTCGATGAGCAGTTCTTC. Amino acids: CASSPSTGGVDEQFF.

The chain combines TRBV12-3 or TRBV12-4 with TRBJ2-2; 11 positions match TRBD2. There are 15 residues in the CDR3. J lost 6 bases, V lost 3 bases, and 3 bases had no gene match. CDR3 sequence: CASSLTSGTAGELFF. The DNA for the CDR3 is TGTGCCAGCAGTTTGACTAGCGGGACGGCCGGGGAGCTGTTTTTT.

This clonotype was seen repeatedly, ten times or more. The rearrangement joins TRBV7-2 to TRBJ2-7, with 8 bases fitting TRBD2. CDR3 length equals 15 residues. V lost 1 base and J lost 2; bases outside the gene matches: 4. Germline V CDR1 and CDR2: SGHTA, FQGNSA. Here the CDR3 reads CASSLGAGDTYEQYF. Written as DNA, the CDR3 is TGTGCCAGCAGCTTAGGAGCGGGAGATACCTACGAGCAGTACTTC.

The rearrangement links TRBV6-1 to TRBJ1-1, with D possibly matching TRBD1 (5 bases). This CDR3 is built from 14 residues. The V end was cut by 8 bases, the J end by 4 bases, with 17 bases between. Looked up from germline, CDR1 is MNHNS and CDR2 is SASEGT. The CDR3 here is CASQEQGEGTEAFF. The CDR3 DNA reads TGTGCCAGCCAGGAACAAGGGGAGGGCACTGAAGCTTTCTTT.

This clonotype was picked up many times. The chain uses TRBV7-2 and TRBJ2-7; 10 positions agree with TRBD2. Germline-derived CDR1 and CDR2 are SGHTA and FQGNSA. This CDR3 has 16 residues. Trimming removed 5 bases from V and 5 bases from J; junction bases left unmatched: 12. CDR3 loop: CASSLRTSGAGHEQYF. CDR3 nucleotides: TGTGCCAGCAGCCTAAGGACTAGCGGAGCCGGTCACGAGCAGTACTTC.

This clonotype was detected many times. The chain recombines TRBV7-2 with TRBJ2-3, with a possible D match to TRBD1 (5 bases). V lost 3 bases and J 5 bases, leaving 12 bases between the germline ends. The CDR3 covers 14 residues. Germline V gene sequence: CDR1 SGHTA, CDR2 FQGNSA. The DNA of the CDR3 is TGTGCCAGCAGCTTCGTCAGTCAGGGAGATACGCAGTATTTT. This gives the protein CASSFVSQGDTQYF.

This clonotype was picked up many times. V and J are TRBV20-1 and TRBJ2-7; 7 bases line up with TRBD2. The CDR3 length is 15 residues. Germline trimming cut 0 bases from V and 2 bases from J; bases unmatched to any gene: 7. Looked up from germline, CDR1 is DFQATT and CDR2 is SNEGSKA (reference sequence). CDR3 nucleotides: TGCAGTGCTAGAGATCTGCGGGGGACCACCTACGAGCAGTACTTC. This encodes CSARDLRGTTYEQYF.

This clonotype was detected ten times or more. The chain uses TRBV28 and TRBJ2-7, with 10 bases fitting TRBD2. With V trimmed by 2 bases and J by 7 bases, 8 bases remained unmatched. In germline, CDR1 is MDHEN, CDR2 SYDVKM. The CDR3 contains 15 residues. The DNA of the CDR3 is TGTGCCAGCAGTTTAAGCGGGAGGGCCAAAAGGGAGCAGTACTTC. Encoded protein: CASSLSGRAKREQYF.

This clonotype was found many times. The chain links TRBV5-1 to TRBJ1-1, with D unclear. This CDR3 region has 17 residues. Trimming shortened V by 0 bases and J by 1 base, and 16 bases separated the two germline ends. Germline V gives CDR1 SGHRS, CDR2 YFSETQ. The CDR3 here is CASSLVSTRVSNTEAFF. The CDR3 coding sequence is TGCGCCAGCAGCTTGGTTAGCACAAGGGTGTCGAACACTGAAGCTTTCTTT.

The chain couples TRBV6-2 or TRBV6-3 to TRBJ2-7; D remains ambiguous. This CDR3 has 16 residues. V was trimmed by 6 bases and J by 0 bases, leaving 18 bases between them. CDR1 MNHEY and CDR2 SVGEGT come from the germline V gene. The CDR3 nucleotides are TGTGCCAGCAGCCTTCAATTGGCGGAGAGCTCCTACGAGCAGTACTTC. It translates to CASSLQLAESSYEQYF.

This clonotype was recorded at least ten times. The chain uses TRBV7-2 and TRBJ1-2; D gene unclear. CDR3 length equals 13 residues. Germline lookup yields CDR1 SGHTA and CDR2 FQGNSA. V was shortened by 2 bases and J by 4 bases, with 8 bases between the two germline ends. The CDR3: CASSLNNGYGYTF. The DNA of the CDR3 is TGTGCCAGCAGCTTAAATAACGGCTATGGCTACACCTTC. Full variable domain (rest looked up from reference TRBV7-2 and TRBJ1-2): GAGVSQSPSNKVTEKGKDVELRCDPISGHTALYWYRQSLGQGLEFLIYFQGNSAPDKSGLPSDRFSAERTGGSVSTLTIQRTQQEDSAVYLCASSLNNGYGYTFGSGTRLTVV.

This clonotype came up many times. This chain links TRBV28 with TRBJ2-5; 12 bases match TRBD2. The CDR3 covers 18 residues. Germline V gene lookup returns CDR1 MDHEN and CDR2 SYDVKM. V shed 3 bases, J shed 5 bases, and the junction held 13 bases outside the gene matches. CDR3 bases: TGTGCCAGCAGTTTGGTCCGGACTAGCGGGACCCTCCGGGAGACCCAGTACTTC. Protein: CASSLVRTSGTLRETQYF. The full variable domain, rest sourced from reference TRBV28 and TRBJ2-5, is DVKVTQSSRYLVKRTGEKVFLECVQDMDHENMFWYRQDPGLGLRLIYFSYDVKMKEKGDIPEGYSVSREKKERFSLILESASTNQTSMYLCASSLVRTSGTLRETQYFGPGTRLLVL.

A word on this clonotype: No conserved phenylalanine or tryptophan ends this CDR3, so it is likely a read error. V usage is TRBV7-9 and J usage is TRBJ1-6; D remains unclear. Germline V lookup: CDR1 SEHNR, CDR2 FQNEAQ (reference sequence). CDR3 size: 13 residues. Trimming stripped 1 base from V and 13 bases from J, with 11 bases between. In nucleotides, the CDR3 is TGTGCCAGCAGCTTAGTAGGCCAGGCCCCCCTCCACCTT. Translation: CASSLVGQAPLHL.

This clonotype was counted at least ten times. This chain joins TRBV6-1 and TRBJ2-5; TRBD1 might be the D (5 bases). The CDR3 covers 13 residues. Trimming left V 6 bases short and J 5 bases short, with 13 bases between. Germline V gene lookup returns CDR1 MNHNS and CDR2 SASEGT. The CDR3 loop is CASRGAIGETQYF. CDR3 bases: TGTGCCAGCAGAGGGGCCATCGGGGAGACCCAGTACTTC.

This clonotype was picked up a small number of times. This chain links TRBV27 with TRBJ2-3; D remains unclear. The length of the CDR3 is 15 residues. Germline V CDR1 and CDR2: MNHEY, SMNVEV (reference sequence). V was cut by 6 bases and J by 0 bases, with 13 bases left in between. The CDR3 DNA reads as TGTGCCAGCAGCCCCCAGCCCGGGAGCACAGATACGCAGTATTTT. Its protein is CASSPQPGSTDTQYF.

The chain recombines TRBV4-1 with TRBJ1-2, with a possible D match to TRBD1 (6 bases). The CDR3 is made up of 15 amino acids. The ends were cut back, 4 bases at V and 3 bases at J, with 15 bases in the middle. Germline V lookup: CDR1 MGHRA, CDR2 YSYEKL. CDR3 coding DNA: TGCGCCAGCAGCCCCCAAACAGGGAACCACTATGGCTACACCTTC. Translated: CASSPQTGNHYGYTF.

This clonotype was seen a few times. This sequence joins TRBV29-1 and TRBJ2-6, with no clear D. CDR1 and CDR2 (germline): SQVTM, ANQGSEA. The CDR3 spans 12 residues. Trimming removed 7 bases from V and 4 bases from J, with 8 bases in between. In nucleotides, the CDR3 is TGCAGCGCTGAGACAGGGGCCAACGTCCTGACTTTC. Protein: CSAETGANVLTF. Combining the CDR3 with reference TRBV29-1 and TRBJ2-6 gives the whole variable domain SAVISQKPSRDICQRGTSLTIQCQVDSQVTMMFWYRQQPGQSLTLIATANQGSEATYESGFVIDKFPISRPNLTFSTLTVSNMSPEDSSIYLCSAETGANVLTFGAGSRLTVL.

The chain joins TRBV27 to TRBJ2-5, with 16 bases identical to TRBD2. Germline CDR1 reads MNHEY; CDR2 reads SMNVEV (reference sequence). The CDR3 spans 18 residues. Trimming at V came to 1 base and at J to 4 bases, leaving 6 bases not matched to a gene. The CDR3 region has the DNA TGTGCCAGCAGTTTATGGGGGACTAGCGGGAGGGCCGGAGAGACCCAGTACTTC. Its translation is CASSLWGTSGRAGETQYF.

The table lists this clonotype with a few counts. V and J are TRBV20-1 and TRBJ2-3; 9 nucleotides align to TRBD2. This CDR3 region has 16 residues. Germline V lookup: CDR1 DFQATT, CDR2 SNEGSKA (reference sequence). Losses at the gene ends were 1 base for V and 2 bases for J; bases not matched to a gene: 7. CDR3 nucleotides: TGCAGTGCTAGAGGCCTGACTAGCGGAGTCACAGATACGCAGTATTTT. Translating gives CSARGLTSGVTDTQYF.

The chain couples TRBV7-9 to TRBJ1-1; 7 bases are a match to TRBD1. CDR1 and CDR2 from the germline V gene are SEHNR and FQNEAQ (reference sequence). The ends lost 3 bases at V and 4 bases at J; junction bases unmatched: 8. CDR3 length: 15 amino acids. In nucleotides, the CDR3 is TGTGCCAGCAGCTTCGACAGGGCCTATAGCACTGAAGCTTTCTTT. Protein: CASSFDRAYSTEAFF. The whole variable domain, remainder taken from reference TRBV7-9 and TRBJ1-1, is DTGVSQNPRHKITKRGQNVTFRCDPISEHNRLYWYRQTLGQGPEFLTYFQNEAQLEKSRLLSDRFSAERPKGSFSTLEIQRTEQGDSAMYLCASSFDRAYSTEAFFGQGTRLTVV.